This T cell receptor beta chain was observed in a study of untreated major depressive disorder. Profiled with immunoSEQ multiplex PCR; TCRdb holds only in-frame clones, not every one. Here the sample spans just over 20,000 clones, just under 95% being singletons. The V end lost 4 bases, the J end lost 3 bases, and 11 bases lay between the germline ends. Germline V gene lookup returns CDR1 SGHRS and CDR2 YFSETQ. The CDR3 loop spans 13 amino acids. This clonotype was obtained from a young man in good health. The chain joins TRBV5-1 to TRBJ2-7; maybe TRBD1 (6 bases). Specimen: CD4+ T cells from PBMCs. Written as DNA, the CDR3 is TGCGCCAGCAGCCCGGACAGATACTACGAGCAGTACTTC. Amino acid sequence: CASSPDRYYEQYF. The full variable domain, with the rest looked up from reference TRBV5-1 and TRBJ2-7, is KAGVTQTPRYLIKTRGQQVTLSCSPISGHRSVSWYQQTPGQGLQFLFEYFSETQRNKGNFPGRFSGRQFSNSRSEMNVSTLELGDSALYLCASSPDRYYEQYFGPGTRLTVT.